One and the same sample provided the 10 T cell receptor beta chains below, sequenced in a study of CD8 T cells in ankylosing spondylitis listed by TCRdb under 2017. The library was generated by 5' RACE. The data were produced on an Illumina HiSeq 2500. TCRdb reran the public reads through fastp at Q25 and MiXCR, keeping productive beta chains. Records with the same CDR3 protein are collapsed into one entry carrying the most frequent genes and DNA. The sample table shows some 240,000 distinct CDR3 sequences, and more than 20% are seen once. Roughly 0.67% of the sample goes to the ten largest clones. Sample: blood, either unsorted or a sorted T cell fraction (not recorded which). These TCRs come from a male donor with ankylosing spondylitis or in good health (not recorded which).

This sequence joins TRBV29-1 and TRBJ2-4, with no clear D. In germline, CDR1 is SQVTM, CDR2 ANQGSEA. The CDR3 contains 13 residues. Trimming took off 3 bases at V and 3 bases at J, with 9 bases between the two ends. CDR3 residues: CSVDPLNKNIQYF. In DNA, the CDR3 is TGCAGCGTTGACCCCCTCAACAAAAACATTCAGTACTTC.

This clonotype has ten or more counts. V usage is TRBV29-1 and J usage is TRBJ1-5, with D maybe TRBD1 (5 bases). Deletions cut 4 bases from V and 0 bases from J, with 10 bases between. Germline lookup yields CDR1 SQVTM and CDR2 ANQGSEA. The CDR3 runs 14 residues. CDR3 sequence (DNA): TGCAGCGTTGCCGGGGGTGATAGCAATCAGCCCCAGCATTTT. This codes for CSVAGGDSNQPQHF.

This clonotype was detected only a few times. This chain joins TRBV6-1 and TRBJ2-1; 12 positions match TRBD2. The CDR3 has 15 residues. V shed 5 bases, J shed 6 bases, and the junction held 5 bases outside the gene matches. Germline-derived CDR1 and CDR2 are MNHNS and SASEGT. The CDR3 coding sequence is TGTGCCAGCAGTCGGGGACTAGCGGGTCCCAATGAGCAGTTCTTC. This translates into CASSRGLAGPNEQFF.

The sample holds a few counts of this clonotype. This chain connects TRBV20-1 to TRBJ1-2; D unclear. Trimming removed 0 bases at V and 4 bases at J, with 9 bases between. CDR3 length: 13 residues. Germline CDR1 and CDR2: DFQATT and SNEGSKA (reference sequence). CDR3: CSARDPGPYGYTF. As DNA, the CDR3 is TGCAGTGCTAGAGACCCTGGGCCCTATGGCTACACCTTC.

V gene TRBV7-8 combines with J gene TRBJ2-1, with 10 bases matching TRBD1. Germline CDR1 reads SGHVS; CDR2 reads FQNEAQ. The CDR3 loop spans 16 amino acids. Unmatched junction bases numbered 0, after V lost 1 base and J lost 0 bases. The CDR3 is CASSLGTGGSYNEQFF. CDR3 nucleotides: TGTGCCAGCAGCTTAGGGACAGGGGGCTCCTACAATGAGCAGTTCTTC. Full variable domain (rest looked up from reference TRBV7-8 and TRBJ2-1): GAGVSQSPRYKVAKRGQDVALRCDPISGHVSLFWYQQALGQGPEFLTYFQNEAQLDKSGLPSDRFFAERPEGSVSTLKIQRTQQEDSAVYLCASSLGTGGSYNEQFFGPGTRLTVL.

V and J are TRBV10-3 and TRBJ2-7; 8 nucleotides match TRBD1. The CDR3 has 14 residues. Per germline, CDR1 ENHRY and CDR2 SYGVKD. Trimming cost V 0 bases and J 2 bases; bases outside gene matches: 0. The CDR3 reads CAISESRGPYEQYF. Written as DNA, the CDR3 is TGTGCCATCAGTGAGTCCAGGGGGCCCTACGAGCAGTACTTC.

The rearrangement uses TRBV12-3 or TRBV12-4 and TRBJ1-5; D may be TRBD1 (6 bases). CDR3 length: 12 amino acids. The germline V and J ends were trimmed by 3 bases and 7 bases, with 7 bases remaining between them. The CDR3 sequence: CASSLGHQPQHF. CDR3 bases: TGTGCCAGCAGTTTGGGACACCAGCCCCAGCATTTT.

This clonotype was observed a few times. CDR3 residues: CASSPPVRGGNEQFF. As DNA, the CDR3 is TGTGCCAGCTCACCACCGGTCAGGGGTGGCAATGAGCAGTTCTTC. The V call is TRBV18, the J call TRBJ2-1, with a weak D call TRBD1 (6 bases). The CDR3 contains 15 residues. CDR1 KGHSH and CDR2 LQKENI come from the germline V gene. The V gene lost 0 bases and the J gene lost 6 bases, with 12 bases spanning the gap.

In this sample, this clonotype turned up many times. The chain is built from TRBV12-3 or TRBV12-4 and TRBJ1-1; unclear D gene. The V gene lost 1 base and the J gene lost 5 bases, with 11 bases spanning the gap. CDR3 size: 14 residues. The CDR3 nucleotides are TGTGCCAGCAGTTTAGGTGGCGGAGGTACTGAAGCTTTCTTT. This sequence encodes CASSLGGGGTEAFF.

This clonotype was found a few times. The CDR3 nucleotides are TGCAGCGTTGGCCCAGCGGGGGTAGCAGATACGCAGTATTTT. This encodes CSVGPAGVADTQYF. The rearrangement uses TRBV29-1 and TRBJ2-3, with 8 bases lining up with TRBD2. CDR1 is SQVTM and CDR2 is ANQGSEA in the germline V gene. This CDR3 contains 14 residues. Losses at the gene ends were 4 bases for V and 4 bases for J; bases not matched to a gene: 7.